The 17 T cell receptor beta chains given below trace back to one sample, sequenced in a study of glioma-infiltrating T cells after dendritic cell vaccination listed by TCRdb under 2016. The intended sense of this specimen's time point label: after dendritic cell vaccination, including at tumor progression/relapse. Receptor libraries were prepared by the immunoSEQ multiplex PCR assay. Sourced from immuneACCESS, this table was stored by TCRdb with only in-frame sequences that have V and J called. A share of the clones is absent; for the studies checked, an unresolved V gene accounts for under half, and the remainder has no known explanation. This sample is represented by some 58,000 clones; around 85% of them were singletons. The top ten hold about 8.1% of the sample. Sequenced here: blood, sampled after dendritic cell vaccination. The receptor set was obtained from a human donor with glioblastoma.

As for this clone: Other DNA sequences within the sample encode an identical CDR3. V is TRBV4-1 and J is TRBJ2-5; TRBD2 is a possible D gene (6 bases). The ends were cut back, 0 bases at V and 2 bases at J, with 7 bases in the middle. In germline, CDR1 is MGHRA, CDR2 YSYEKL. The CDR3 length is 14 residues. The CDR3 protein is CASSQDSGQETQYF. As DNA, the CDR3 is TGCGCCAGCAGCCAAGATAGCGGACAAGAGACCCAGTACTTC.

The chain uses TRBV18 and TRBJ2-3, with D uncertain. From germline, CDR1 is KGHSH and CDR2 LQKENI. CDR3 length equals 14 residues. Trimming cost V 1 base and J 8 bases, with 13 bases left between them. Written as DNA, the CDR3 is TGTGCCAGCTCACCACGGTCCCAACAAGTTACGCAGTATTTT. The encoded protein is CASSPRSQQVTQYF.

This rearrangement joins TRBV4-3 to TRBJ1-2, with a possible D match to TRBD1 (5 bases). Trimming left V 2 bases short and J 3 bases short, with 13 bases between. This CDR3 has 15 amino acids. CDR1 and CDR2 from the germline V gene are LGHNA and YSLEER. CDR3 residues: CASSQQAQGDYGYTF. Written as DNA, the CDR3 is TGCGCCAGCAGCCAACAAGCCCAGGGTGACTATGGCTACACCTTC.

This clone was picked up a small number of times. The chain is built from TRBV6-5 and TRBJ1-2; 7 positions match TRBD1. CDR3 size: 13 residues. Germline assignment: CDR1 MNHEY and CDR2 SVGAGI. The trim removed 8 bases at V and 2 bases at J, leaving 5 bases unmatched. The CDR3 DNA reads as TGTGCCAGCTCACCACAGGGGAACTATGGCTACACCTTC. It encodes CASSPQGNYGYTF.

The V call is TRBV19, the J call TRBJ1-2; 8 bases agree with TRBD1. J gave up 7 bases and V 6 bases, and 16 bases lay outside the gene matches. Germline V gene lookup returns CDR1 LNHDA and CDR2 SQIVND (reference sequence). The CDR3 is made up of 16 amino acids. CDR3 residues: CASRLLSGGDRLGYTF. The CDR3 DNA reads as TGTGCCAGTAGATTGCTGTCCGGCGGGGACAGGCTTGGCTACACCTTC.

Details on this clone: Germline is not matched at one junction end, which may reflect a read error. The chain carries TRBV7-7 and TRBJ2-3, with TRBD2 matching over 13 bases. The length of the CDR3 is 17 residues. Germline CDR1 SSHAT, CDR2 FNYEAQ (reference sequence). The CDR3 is CASSQRPGLAGIDTQYF. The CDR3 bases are TGTGCTAGCAGCCAGCGGCCGGGACTAGCGGGGATAGATACGCAGTATTTT. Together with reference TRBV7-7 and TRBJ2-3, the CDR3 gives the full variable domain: GAGVSQSPRYKVTKRGQDVTLRCDPISSHATLYWYQQALGQGPEFLTYFNYEAQPDKSGLPSDRFSAERPEGSISTLTIQRTEQRDSAMYRCASSQRPGLAGIDTQYFGPGTRLTVL.

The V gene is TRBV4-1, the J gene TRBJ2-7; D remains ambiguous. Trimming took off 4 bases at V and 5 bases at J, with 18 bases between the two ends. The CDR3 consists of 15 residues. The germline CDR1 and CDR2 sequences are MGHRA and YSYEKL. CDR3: CASSPSLTLGDEQYF. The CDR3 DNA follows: TGCGCCAGCAGCCCAAGTCTCACCCTGGGCGACGAGCAGTACTTC.

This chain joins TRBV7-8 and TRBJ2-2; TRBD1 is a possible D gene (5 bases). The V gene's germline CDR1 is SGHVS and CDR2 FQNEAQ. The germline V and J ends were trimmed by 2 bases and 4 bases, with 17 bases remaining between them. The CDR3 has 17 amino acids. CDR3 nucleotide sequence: TGTGCCAGCAGCTTATTCCTAAGCACAGGAGCCACCGGGGAGCTGTTTTTT. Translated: CASSLFLSTGATGELFF.

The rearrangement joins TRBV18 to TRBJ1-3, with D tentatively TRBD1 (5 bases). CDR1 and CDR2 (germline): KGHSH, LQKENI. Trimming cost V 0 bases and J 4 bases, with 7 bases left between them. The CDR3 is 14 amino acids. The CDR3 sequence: CASSPPGLGNTIYF. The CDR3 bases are TGTGCCAGCTCACCACCGGGGCTCGGAAACACCATATATTTT.

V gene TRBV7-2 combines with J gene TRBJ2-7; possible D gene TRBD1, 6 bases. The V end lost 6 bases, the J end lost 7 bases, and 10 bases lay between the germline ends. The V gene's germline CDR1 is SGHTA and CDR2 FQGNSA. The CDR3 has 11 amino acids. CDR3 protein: CASSTGNEQYF. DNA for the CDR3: TGTGCCAGCAGTACAGGGAATGAGCAGTACTTC.

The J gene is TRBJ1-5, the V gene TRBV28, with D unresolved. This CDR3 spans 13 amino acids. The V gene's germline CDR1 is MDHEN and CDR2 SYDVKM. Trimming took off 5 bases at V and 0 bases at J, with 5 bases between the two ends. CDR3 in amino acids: CASSVNSNQPQHF. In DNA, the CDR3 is TGTGCCAGCAGTGTAAATAGCAATCAGCCCCAGCATTTT.

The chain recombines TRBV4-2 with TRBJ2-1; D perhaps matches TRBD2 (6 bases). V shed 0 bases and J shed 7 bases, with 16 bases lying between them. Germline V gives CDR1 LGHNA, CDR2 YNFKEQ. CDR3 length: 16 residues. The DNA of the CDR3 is TGTGCCAGCAGCCAAGAGGGGACTGGATTCGGGAATGAGCAGTTCTTC. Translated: CASSQEGTGFGNEQFF.

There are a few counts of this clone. The CDR3 loop reads CASSLVGRQETQYF. The DNA for the CDR3 is TGTGCCAGCAGCTTAGTGGGCCGCCAAGAGACCCAGTACTTC. The chain joins TRBV5-4 to TRBJ2-5; D gene uncertain. The CDR3 runs 14 residues. Trimming cost V 2 bases and J 1 base, with 9 bases left between them. Germline V gene data show CDR1 as SGHNT and CDR2 as YYREEE (reference sequence).

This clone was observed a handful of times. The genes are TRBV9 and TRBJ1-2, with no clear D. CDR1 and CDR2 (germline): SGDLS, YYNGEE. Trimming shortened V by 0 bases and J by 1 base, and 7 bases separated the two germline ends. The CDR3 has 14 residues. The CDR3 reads CASSVDGVNYGYTF. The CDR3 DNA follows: TGTGCCAGCAGCGTAGACGGAGTTAACTATGGCTACACCTTC.

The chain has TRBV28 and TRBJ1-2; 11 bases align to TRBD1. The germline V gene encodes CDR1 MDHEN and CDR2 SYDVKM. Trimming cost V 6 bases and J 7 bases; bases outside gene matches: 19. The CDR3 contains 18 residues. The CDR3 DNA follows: TGTGCCAGCAGAACCAGGCCGGGACAGGGGGGATTAGGTGGTGGCTACACCTTC. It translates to CASRTRPGQGGLGGGYTF.

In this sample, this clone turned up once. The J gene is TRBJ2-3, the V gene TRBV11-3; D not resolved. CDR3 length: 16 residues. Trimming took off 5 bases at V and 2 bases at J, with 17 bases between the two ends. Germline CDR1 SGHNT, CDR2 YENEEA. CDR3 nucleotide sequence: TGTGCCAGCAGCACTCACGGTTCCAGACTCACAGATACGCAGTATTTT. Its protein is CASSTHGSRLTDTQYF.

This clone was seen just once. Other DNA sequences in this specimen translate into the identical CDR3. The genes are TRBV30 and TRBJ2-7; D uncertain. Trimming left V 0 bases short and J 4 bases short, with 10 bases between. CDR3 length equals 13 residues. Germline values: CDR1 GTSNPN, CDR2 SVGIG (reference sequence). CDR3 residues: CAWSVGGSYEQYF. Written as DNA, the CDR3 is TGTGCCTGGAGTGTCGGCGGATCGTACGAGCAGTACTTC.